A single sample is the source of the 23 T cell receptor beta chains below, sequenced in a study of blood T cell repertoires in COVID-19. The protocol was immunoSEQ multiplex PCR, while the TCRdb copy is restricted to in-frame clones and leaves out a portion. Of under 200,000 clones listed, 80% to 90% are singletons. Sequenced input: PBMCs or T cells enriched from blood (not recorded which). Receptors were obtained from a woman aged 45-60 years who had recovered from COVID-19.

V usage is TRBV28 and J usage is TRBJ1-6; 8 bases are shared with TRBD1. CDR1 MDHEN and CDR2 SYDVKM come from the germline V gene. V gave up 3 bases and J gave up 7 bases; unmatched junction bases: 2. The CDR3 loop spans 14 amino acids. This chain's CDR3 is CASSFNRGNSPLHF. CDR3 DNA sequence: TGTGCCAGCAGTTTCAACAGGGGGAATTCACCCCTCCACTTT.

The J gene is TRBJ2-7, the V gene TRBV5-4; TRBD2 matches at 10 bases. CDR1 is SGHNT and CDR2 is YYREEE in the germline V gene (reference sequence). The trim removed 6 bases at V and 5 bases at J, leaving 11 bases unmatched. This CDR3 contains 15 residues. The CDR3 region has the DNA TGTGCCAGCACCCAAGCGGGAGGGCCTTGGAACGAGCAGTACTTC. It is translated as CASTQAGGPWNEQYF.

This chain links TRBV28 with TRBJ1-4; D remains unclear. Germline CDR1 MDHEN, CDR2 SYDVKM. The length of the CDR3 is 13 residues. V was cut by 5 bases and J by 7 bases, with 11 bases left in between. DNA of the CDR3: TGTGCCAGCAGTCTAGTATTTGGTGAAAAACTGTTTTTT. Translation: CASSLVFGEKLFF.

The chain links TRBV14 to TRBJ2-5, with 8 bases lining up with TRBD2. V trimming: 4 bases; J trimming: 3 bases; junction bases outside the gene matches: 13. CDR3 length: 17 residues. Germline V gives CDR1 SGHDN, CDR2 FVKESK. The CDR3 bases are TGTGCCAGCAGCCCCCATGGGGTAGCGGGAAGGGAAGAGACCCAGTACTTC. Translated, it gives CASSPHGVAGREETQYF.

The chain joins TRBV5-6 to TRBJ2-7; tentatively, D is TRBD2 (5 bases). CDR3 length: 12 amino acids. V shed 2 bases and J shed 3 bases, with 6 bases lying between them. Germline CDR1 is SGHDT and CDR2 is YYEEEE. CDR3 sequence reads: CASSLRGYEQYF. The CDR3 nucleotides read TGTGCCAGCAGCTTACGGGGCTACGAGCAGTACTTC.

The CDR3: CASSEGVPGTEAFF. Here the CDR3 DNA reads TGTGCCAGCAGTGAAGGGGTCCCGGGGACTGAAGCTTTCTTT. V usage is TRBV2 and J usage is TRBJ1-1, with no clear D. Looked up from germline, CDR1 is SNHLY and CDR2 is FYNNEI. V was clipped by 1 base and J by 5 bases, with 11 bases between them. The CDR3 spans 14 residues.

V is TRBV7-2 and J is TRBJ1-1; D is perhaps TRBD1 (6 bases). V lost 1 base and J 4 bases, leaving 7 bases between the germline ends. The CDR3 length is 13 residues. Germline assignment: CDR1 SGHTA and CDR2 FQGNSA. The CDR3, as DNA: TGTGCCAGCAGCTTAGACAGGGTCACTGAAGCTTTCTTT. Its translation is CASSLDRVTEAFF.

The V and J genes are TRBV3-1 (or the pseudogene TRBV3-2) and TRBJ2-7; TRBD2 matches 9 bases. Germline CDR1 and CDR2: LGHDT and YNNKEL (reference sequence). With V trimmed by 6 bases and J by 6 bases, 12 bases remained unmatched. The CDR3 runs 15 residues. CDR3 amino acids: CASRPPCGRAGEQYF. DNA for the CDR3: TGTGCCAGCAGGCCCCCCTGCGGGAGGGCCGGCGAGCAGTACTTC.

The chain carries TRBV4-1 and TRBJ2-3; D is undetermined. Germline V gene data show CDR1 as MGHRA and CDR2 as YSYEKL. The V end was cut by 1 base, the J end by 3 bases, with 2 bases between. The CDR3 has 12 amino acids. The CDR3 loop reads CASSQATDTQYF. The CDR3 DNA is TGCGCCAGCAGCCAAGCAACAGATACGCAGTATTTT.

The rearrangement joins TRBV6-5 to TRBJ1-2; 7 bases are a match to TRBD1. V shed 1 base, J shed 4 bases, and the junction held 3 bases outside the gene matches. Germline assignment: CDR1 MNHEY and CDR2 SVGAGI. The CDR3 consists of 14 residues. The CDR3 nucleotides are TGTGCCAGCAGTTACTTGGGACAGTCCTATGGCTACACCTTC. It codes for CASSYLGQSYGYTF.

The chain carries TRBV28 and TRBJ2-4; D unclear. Germline CDR1 reads MDHEN; CDR2 reads SYDVKM. This CDR3 is built from 16 residues. Trimming cost V 6 bases and J 6 bases, with 21 bases left between them. The CDR3 DNA reads as TGTGCCAGCAGCCGTAGTAGCACAAATCGTGGAAACATTCAGTACTTC. It is translated as CASSRSSTNRGNIQYF.

The chain carries TRBV7-3 and TRBJ2-2, with D possibly being TRBD2 (5 bases). This CDR3 contains 18 residues. V was pared by 1 base and J by 8 bases, with 23 bases between. Looked up from germline, CDR1 is SGHTA and CDR2 is FQGTGA. CDR3 in DNA: TGTGCCAGCAGCTTAAGGCCGGGGAAGTTAGTTGGATCGGGGGAGCTGTTTTTT. Its translation is CASSLRPGKLVGSGELFF. Full variable domain (missing parts from reference TRBV7-3 and TRBJ2-2): GAGVSQTPSNKVTEKGKYVELRCDPISGHTALYWYRQSLGQGPEFLIYFQGTGAADDSGLPNDRFFAVRPEGSVSTLKIQRTERGDSAVYLCASSLRPGKLVGSGELFFGEGSRLTVL.

The V gene is TRBV4-3, the J gene TRBJ1-1, with D hard to call. V gave up 0 bases and J gave up 2 bases, with 4 bases separating them. The CDR3 is 13 amino acids. CDR1 LGHNA and CDR2 YSLEER come from the germline V gene. CDR3 sequence (DNA): TGCGCCAGCAGCCAAGATAAAAACACTGAAGCTTTCTTT. This translates into CASSQDKNTEAFF.

This sequence joins TRBV5-6 and TRBJ2-1, with 7 bases aligning to TRBD2. The CDR3 sequence is 17 residues long. Losses at the gene ends were 1 base for V and 0 bases for J; bases not matched to a gene: 7. Germline CDR1 and CDR2: SGHDT and YYEEEE. The CDR3: CASSLPGGRSSYNEQFF. CDR3 DNA sequence: TGTGCCAGCAGCTTGCCGGGGGGACGGAGCTCCTACAATGAGCAGTTCTTC.

The chain couples TRBV7-9 to TRBJ2-5; 12 bases fit TRBD2. V lost 5 bases and J lost 5; bases outside the gene matches: 3. The CDR3 length is 14 residues. The germline gives CDR1 SEHNR, CDR2 FQNEAQ (reference sequence). The chain's CDR3 is CASSPGLAGETQYF. CDR3 DNA: TGTGCCAGCAGCCCGGGACTAGCGGGCGAGACCCAGTACTTC. Full variable domain (remainder filled in from reference TRBV7-9 and TRBJ2-5): DTGVSQNPRHKITKRGQNVTFRCDPISEHNRLYWYRQTLGQGPEFLTYFQNEAQLEKSRLLSDRFSAERPKGSFSTLEIQRTEQGDSAMYLCASSPGLAGETQYFGPGTRLLVL.

This clone was recorded only once. The chain recombines TRBV2 with TRBJ1-4, with D possibly matching TRBD1 (5 bases). The V end was cut by 4 bases, the J end by 4 bases, with 13 bases between. CDR1 and CDR2 (germline): SNHLY, FYNNEI. The CDR3 consists of 15 residues. The CDR3 here is CASSGGGRINEKLFF. In DNA form, the CDR3 reads TGTGCCAGCAGTGGGGGCGGCCGGATTAATGAAAAACTGTTTTTT.

J is TRBJ1-4 and V is TRBV18; no clear D gene. The CDR3 loop spans 15 amino acids. The germline gives CDR1 KGHSH, CDR2 LQKENI. The V end lost 6 bases, the J end lost 2 bases, and 13 bases lay between the germline ends. The CDR3 is CASSLTGLTNEKLFF. CDR3 nucleotides: TGTGCCAGCTCGCTGACGGGGTTGACTAATGAAAAACTGTTTTTT.

This rearrangement joins TRBV6-5 to TRBJ1-1, with a weak D call TRBD1 (6 bases). This CDR3 comprises 14 residues. Germline assignment: CDR1 MNHEY and CDR2 SVGAGI. V shed 7 bases and J shed 2 bases, with 14 bases lying between them. The CDR3 spells CASKNRAANTEAFF. The CDR3 coding sequence is TGTGCCAGCAAAAACAGGGCGGCTAACACTGAAGCTTTCTTT.

As regards this clone: The identical CDR3 is also encoded by other nucleotide sequences in the sample. The chain recombines TRBV28 with TRBJ2-3; D perhaps matches TRBD1 (6 bases). The germline V and J ends were trimmed by 3 bases and 1 base, with 8 bases remaining between them. The CDR3 has 14 amino acids. The germline CDR1 and CDR2 sequences are MDHEN and SYDVKM. The CDR3 region is CASSLTGGTDTQYF. In nucleotides, the CDR3 is TGTGCCAGCAGTTTGACAGGAGGCACAGATACGCAGTATTTT.

The V call is TRBV4-2, the J call TRBJ1-1; D is perhaps TRBD1 (5 bases). Trimming stripped 3 bases from V and 5 bases from J, with 13 bases between. The CDR3 is made up of 14 amino acids. The germline CDR1 and CDR2 sequences are LGHNA and YNFKEQ. Here the CDR3 reads CASSHWDSRTEAFF. The CDR3 region has the DNA TGTGCCAGCAGCCATTGGGACTCCAGGACTGAAGCTTTCTTT.

This clone has a handful of counts. CDR3 bases: TGTGCCAGCAGTCCTCCGGGACTAGCGAGGGGTATGAATGAGCAGTTCTTC. Protein sequence: CASSPPGLARGMNEQFF. The rearrangement uses TRBV27 and TRBJ2-1; TRBD2 matches at 10 bases. J was trimmed by 7 bases and V by 5 bases; bases with no gene match: 14. Germline V lookup: CDR1 MNHEY, CDR2 SMNVEV (reference sequence). This CDR3 contains 17 residues.

J is TRBJ2-1 and V is TRBV12-3 or TRBV12-4; D is possibly TRBD2 (6 bases). Trimming left V 5 bases short and J 12 bases short, with 11 bases between. There are 11 residues in the CDR3. The CDR3 sequence is CASSQSGVQFF. CDR3 coding DNA: TGTGCCAGCAGTCAGTCGGGGGTGCAGTTCTTC.

J is TRBJ1-2 and V is TRBV9; tentatively, D is TRBD1 (5 bases). CDR1 and CDR2 from the germline V gene are SGDLS and YYNGEE. This CDR3 has 13 residues. The V and J ends lost 4 bases and 5 bases respectively, with 12 bases between them. CDR3 sequence (DNA): TGTGCCAGCAGCAAATCGGGGACTTATGGCTACACCTTC. This sequence encodes CASSKSGTYGYTF. The variable domain in full, with the rest retrieved from reference TRBV9 and TRBJ1-2, is DSGVTQTPKHLITATGQRVTLRCSPRSGDLSVYWYQQSLDQGLQFLIQYYNGEERAKGNILERFSAQQFPDLHSELNLSSLELGDSALYFCASSKSGTYGYTFGSGTRLTVV.